Sequencing of this T cell receptor beta chain was carried out in a study of blood T cell repertoires in COVID-19. The CDR3 loop spans 16 amino acids. Looked up from germline, CDR1 is MGHRA and CDR2 is YSYEKL. V gave up 1 base and J gave up 7 bases, with 18 bases separating them. TCRdb's copy holds only in-frame clones and misses some; the assay was immunoSEQ multiplex PCR. The sample holds a few hundred thousand clones, about four fifths seen once. The sequenced sample was peripheral blood. The TCR sequence derives from a man younger than 45 who had recovered from COVID-19. The chain combines TRBV4-1 with TRBJ2-3; D is perhaps TRBD2 (6 bases). The CDR3 spells CASSQVGAGSLNTQYF. The CDR3 DNA reads as TGCGCCAGCAGCCAAGTTGGGGCGGGGAGTTTAAATACGCAGTATTTT.